This section outlines one T cell receptor beta chain sequence together with its context. This sample was taken from a study of T-cell reconstitution after alpha-beta-depleted transplantation in children. Researchers prepared the TCRbeta library using unique molecular identifiers, the study reports. From the PCR reads, TCRdb called clonotypes with MiXCR, one entry per CDR3 protein. The sample comprises a few hundred thousand distinct CDR3 sequences, around 17% of which are singletons, and about 3.1% rests with the top ten. With 5 bases clipped from V and 7 bases from J, the junction kept 15 bases outside the gene matches. The germline V gene has CDR1 MDHEN and CDR2 SYDVKM. This CDR3 region has 17 residues.

Sequencing was performed on PBMCs from the stem cell graft donor, taken from the stem cell graft. This TCR came from a human donor who donated a stem cell graft to a child with acute lymphoblastic leukemia. This chain uses TRBV28 with TRBJ2-1, with 9 nucleotides matching TRBD1. CDR3 bases: TGTGCCAGCAGTACCCATAAGACAGGGGGTCCGAAGAATGAGCAGTTCTTC. Translating gives CASSTHKTGGPKNEQFF.